The clone carrying this TCR beta chain was counted a single time. Its antigen is currently unknown. The CDR3 loop spans 15 amino acids. Germline-derived CDR1 and CDR2 are KGHSH and LQKENI. V shed 4 bases and J 2 bases; nucleotides not matched to a gene: 4. This entry belongs to a study of cytomegalovirus exposure and HLA in healthy donors. In the PCR, 60 Vbeta and 13 Jbeta primers were used. In the original analysis: The authors later counted roughly 87 million unique TCR beta chains, roughly 10 million of them shared. Profiled with immunoSEQ multiplex PCR; TCRdb holds only in-frame clones, not every one. V and J calls plus clone size are reproduced from that table; the DNA served to infer D and trimming. The profile shows some 33,000 clones, around two thirds of them singletons. Study-level points and caveats: Within the data, a cluster of highly shared sequence variants was likely a sequencing artifact. Later work found that TCR association rates differed between HLA loci; DRB1 had the most and HLA-C the fewest. Whilst most TCR sequences proved rare, a subset of public TCRs occurred across many donors.

This chain uses TRBV18 with TRBJ2-5; 10 bases fit TRBD1. The specimen was PBMCs. This receptor was identified in a middle-aged man in good health and CMV-seropositive. CDR3 nucleotide sequence: TGTGCCAGCTCACACGGGACAGGGGTGCAAGAGACCCAGTACTTC. It specifies CASSHGTGVQETQYF.